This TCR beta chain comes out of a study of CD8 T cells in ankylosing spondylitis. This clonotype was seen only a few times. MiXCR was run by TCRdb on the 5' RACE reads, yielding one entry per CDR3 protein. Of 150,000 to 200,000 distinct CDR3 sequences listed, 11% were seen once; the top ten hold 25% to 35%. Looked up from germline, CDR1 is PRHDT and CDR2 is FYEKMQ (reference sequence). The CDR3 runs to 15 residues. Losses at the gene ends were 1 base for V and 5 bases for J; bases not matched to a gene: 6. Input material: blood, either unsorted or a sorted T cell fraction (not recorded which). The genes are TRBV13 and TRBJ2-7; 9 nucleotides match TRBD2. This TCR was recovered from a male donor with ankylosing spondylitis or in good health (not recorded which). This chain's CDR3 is CASSLVRLAGNEQYF. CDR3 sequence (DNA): TGTGCCAGCAGCTTAGTTCGGCTAGCGGGGAACGAGCAGTACTTC.